This TCR beta chain was identified in a study of T cell responses to AZD1222 COVID-19 vaccine. Study-level background: Investigators merged groups given second doses at roughly 4 or roughly 12 weeks.

Trimming removed 4 bases at V and 5 bases at J, with 5 bases between. This CDR3 region has 11 residues. Germline V gene sequence: CDR1 SGHTA, CDR2 FQGNSA. A word on this clone: The antigen is not known.

Clones were read by immunoSEQ multiplex PCR, and TCRdb kept only the in-frame ones, dropping some. Of roughly 140,000 clones in the sample, about 93% are singletons; the top ten hold around 5.2%. Points from the study as a whole: There were vaccine-associated CD4 TCRs across spike, dominant at 160-218 and 743-854.

The sequencing used peripheral blood, collected on day 0 of AZD1222 vaccination. The clonotype comes from an adult in good health. The chain carries TRBV7-2 and TRBJ2-5; D gene uncertain. The CDR3: CASSSRETQYF. The CDR3 DNA reads as TGTGCCAGCAGCTCCAGGGAGACCCAGTACTTC.